This T cell receptor beta chain was recovered during a study of T cells in narcolepsy. Study background: Healthy controls were enrolled alongside patients with narcolepsy type 1 or type 2.

Germline CDR1 LNHNV, CDR2 YYDKDF (reference sequence). Trimming took off 3 bases at V and 2 bases at J, with 11 bases between the two ends. This CDR3 spans 14 amino acids. Produced via immunoSEQ multiplex PCR; TCRdb's table is partial and in-frame only. The sample has over 10,000 clones, 85% to 90% seen once. Sequencing was performed on CD45RA- memory CD4+ T cells from PBMCs. This receptor was taken from a human donor with narcolepsy. The chain combines TRBV15 with TRBJ2-7; possible D gene TRBD2, 6 bases. CDR3 coding DNA: TGTGCCACCAGCAGCCAGCGGGTTACCTACGAGCAGTACTTC. This translates into CATSSQRVTYEQYF.